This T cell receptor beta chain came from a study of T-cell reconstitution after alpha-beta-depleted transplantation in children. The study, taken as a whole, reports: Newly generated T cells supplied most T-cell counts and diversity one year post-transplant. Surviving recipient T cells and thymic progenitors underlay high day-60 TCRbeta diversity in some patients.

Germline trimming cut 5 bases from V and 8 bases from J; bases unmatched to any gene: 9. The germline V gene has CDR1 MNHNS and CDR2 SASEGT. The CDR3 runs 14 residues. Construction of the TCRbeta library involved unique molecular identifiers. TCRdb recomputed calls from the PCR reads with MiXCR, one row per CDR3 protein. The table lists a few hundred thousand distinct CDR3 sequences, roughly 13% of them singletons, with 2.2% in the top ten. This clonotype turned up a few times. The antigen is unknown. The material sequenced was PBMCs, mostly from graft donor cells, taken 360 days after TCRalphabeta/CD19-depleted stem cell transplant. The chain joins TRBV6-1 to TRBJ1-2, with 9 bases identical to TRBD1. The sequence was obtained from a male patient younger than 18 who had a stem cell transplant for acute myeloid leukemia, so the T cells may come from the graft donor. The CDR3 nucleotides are TGTGCCAGCAGTATAAAACAGGGGGCGGGCGGCTACACCTTC. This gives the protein CASSIKQGAGGYTF.